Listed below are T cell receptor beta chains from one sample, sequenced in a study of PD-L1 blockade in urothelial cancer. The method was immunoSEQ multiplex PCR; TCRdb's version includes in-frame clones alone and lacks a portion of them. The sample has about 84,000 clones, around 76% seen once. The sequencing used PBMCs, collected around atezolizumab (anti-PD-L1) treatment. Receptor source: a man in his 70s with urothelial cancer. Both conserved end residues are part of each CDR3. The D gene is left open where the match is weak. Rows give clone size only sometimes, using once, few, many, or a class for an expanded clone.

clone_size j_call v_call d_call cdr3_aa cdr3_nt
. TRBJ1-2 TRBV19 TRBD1 CASSMTGAAYGYTF TGTGCCAGTAGTATGACAGGGGCCGCCTATGGCTACACCTTC
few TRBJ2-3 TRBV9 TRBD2 CASSVGSLAGTTDTQYF TGTGCCAGCAGCGTAGGTTCACTAGCGGGGACCACAGATACGCAGTATTTT
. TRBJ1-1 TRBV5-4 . CASTRTVGTEAFF TGTGCCAGCACCCGGACAGTAGGCACTGAAGCTTTCTTT
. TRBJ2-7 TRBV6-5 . CASSRPGSVEQYF TGTGCCAGCAGCCGCCCGGGTAGCGTCGAGCAGTACTTC
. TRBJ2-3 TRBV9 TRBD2 CASTYSGSGDTQYF TGTGCCAGCACCTATAGCGGGAGTGGTGATACGCAGTATTTT
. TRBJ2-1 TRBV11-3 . CASSLGPPYNEQFF TGTGCCAGCAGCTTAGGGCCTCCGTACAATGAGCAGTTCTTC
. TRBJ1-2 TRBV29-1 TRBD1 CSVDSGGIGYGYTF TGCAGCGTTGATTCAGGGGGCATTGGCTATGGCTACACCTTC
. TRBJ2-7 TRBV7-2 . CASSPSGTPSYEQYF TGTGCCAGCAGCCCGTCCGGGACACCCTCCTACGAGCAGTACTTC
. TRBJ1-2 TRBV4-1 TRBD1 CASSREETGDNYGYTF TGCGCCAGCAGCCGCGAAGAGACAGGGGATAACTATGGCTACACCTTC
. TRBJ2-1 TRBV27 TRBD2 CASSLGTSGGSRQFF TGTGCCAGCAGTCTTGGGACTAGCGGGGGGTCGAGGCAGTTCTTC
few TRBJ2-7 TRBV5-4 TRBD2 CASSLGGGGSYEQYF TGTGCCAGCAGCTTGGGGGGCGGGGGCTCCTACGAGCAGTACTTC
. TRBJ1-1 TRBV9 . CASSPDTGLTEAFF TGTGCCAGCAGCCCAGACACAGGGCTCACTGAAGCTTTCTTT
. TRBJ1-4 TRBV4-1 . CASSQESGNHATNEKLFF TGCGCCAGCAGCCAAGAGTCGGGGAACCACGCGACTAATGAAAAACTGTTTTTT
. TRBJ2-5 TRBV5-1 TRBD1 CASSLEQGWETQYF TGCGCCAGCAGCTTGGAACAGGGGTGGGAGACCCAGTACTTC
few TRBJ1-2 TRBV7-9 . CASSLDGRGSRYGYTF TGTGCCAGCAGCTTAGACGGCAGGGGAAGTCGCTATGGCTACACCTTC
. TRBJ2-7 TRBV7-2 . CASSSGSSYEQYF TGTGCCAGCAGCTCTGGCTCTTCCTACGAGCAGTACTTC
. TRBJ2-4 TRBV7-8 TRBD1 CASSPGQTKNIQYF TGTGCCAGCAGCCCGGGACAGACTAAAAACATTCAGTACTTC
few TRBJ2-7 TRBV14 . CASSQAVEQYF TGTGCCAGCAGCCAAGCGGTAGAGCAGTACTTC
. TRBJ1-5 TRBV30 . CAWTRGGNQPQHF TGTGCCTGGACCCGGGGGGGCAATCAGCCCCAGCATTTT
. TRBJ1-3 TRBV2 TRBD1 CASSVDRGGNTIYF TGTGCCAGCAGTGTCGACAGGGGTGGAAACACCATATATTTT
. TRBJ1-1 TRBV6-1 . CASHAGTEAFF TGTGCCAGCCATGCCGGGACTGAAGCTTTCTTT
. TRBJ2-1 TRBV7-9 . CASSVGGSYNEQFF TGTGCCAGCAGCGTGGGGGGCTCCTACAATGAGCAGTTCTTC
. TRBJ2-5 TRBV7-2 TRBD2 CASSPSGETQYF TGTGCCAGCAGCCCTAGCGGTGAGACCCAGTACTTC
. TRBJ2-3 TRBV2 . CASTGVGFTDTQYF TGTGCCAGCACGGGGGTGGGTTTTACAGATACGCAGTATTTT
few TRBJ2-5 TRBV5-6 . CASSLYKGSGFLETQYF TGTGCCAGCAGCTTGTACAAAGGCTCGGGATTCCTAGAGACCCAGTACTTC
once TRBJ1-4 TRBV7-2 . CASSLVRGATNEKLFF TGTGCCAGCAGCTTAGTGCGGGGGGCAACTAATGAAAAACTGTTTTTT
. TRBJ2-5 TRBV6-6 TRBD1 CASSDRGRETQYF TGTGCCAGTTCGGACAGGGGGCGTGAGACCCAGTACTTC
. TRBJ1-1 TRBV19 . CASSIILGVNTEAFF TGTGCCAGTAGTATAATTTTAGGGGTTAACACTGAAGCTTTCTTT
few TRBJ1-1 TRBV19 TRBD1 CASSIGQGWTEAFF TGTGCCAGTAGTATTGGACAGGGTTGGACTGAAGCTTTCTTT
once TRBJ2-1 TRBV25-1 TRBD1 CATGQVQVEQFF TGTGCCACCGGACAGGTTCAGGTTGAGCAGTTCTTC
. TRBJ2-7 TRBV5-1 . CASNSGGSNYEQYF TGCGCCAGCAATAGTGGGGGCAGCAACTACGAGCAGTACTTC
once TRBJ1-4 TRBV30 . CAWSGLDGGSVEKLFF TGTGCCTGGAGTGGATTGGACGGGGGATCTGTTGAAAAACTGTTTTTT
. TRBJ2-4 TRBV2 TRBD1 CASSGTGTSRNIQYF TGTGCCAGCAGCGGGACAGGGACATCCAGGAACATTCAGTACTTC
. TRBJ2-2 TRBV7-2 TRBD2 CASSPTSFGTGELFF TGTGCCAGCAGTCCGACTAGCTTCGGAACCGGGGAGCTGTTTTTT
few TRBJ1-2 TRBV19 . CASTPGGNKYTF TGTGCCAGTACCCCGGGGGGTAATAAGTACACCTTC
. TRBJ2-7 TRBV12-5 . CASGPSTDYEQYF TGTGCTAGTGGACCCTCGACAGATTACGAGCAGTACTTC
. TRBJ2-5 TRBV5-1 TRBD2 CASSLAGGGERYF TGCGCCAGCAGCTTGGCGGGCGGGGGAGAGAGGTACTTC
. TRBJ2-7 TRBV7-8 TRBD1 CASSLGGQGLPYEQYF TGTGCCAGCAGCTTAGGGGGACAGGGGTTACCCTACGAGCAGTACTTC
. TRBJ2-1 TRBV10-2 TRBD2 CASRGTSGGARNEQFF TGCGCCAGCAGAGGGACTAGCGGGGGGGCCCGCAATGAGCAGTTCTTC
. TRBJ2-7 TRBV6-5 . CASRPPSSYEQYF TGTGCCAGCAGGCCACCGAGCTCCTACGAGCAGTACTTC
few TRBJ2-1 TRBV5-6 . CASSSASSGFNNEQFF TGTGCCAGCAGCTCAGCATCGAGCGGGTTCAACAATGAGCAGTTCTTC
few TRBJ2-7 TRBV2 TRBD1 CASSITRGHIPYEQYF TGTGCCAGCAGTATAACCAGGGGGCATATACCCTACGAGCAGTACTTC
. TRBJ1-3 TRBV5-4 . CASRQYSGNTIYF TGTGCCAGTCGACAGTACTCTGGAAACACCATATATTTT
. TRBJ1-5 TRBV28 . CASSFRAGGGNQPQHF TGTGCCAGCAGTTTTAGGGCTGGGGGCGGCAATCAGCCCCAGCATTTT
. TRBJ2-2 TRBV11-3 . CASSPGLGGTGELFF TGTGCCAGCAGCCCAGGACTGGGGGGCACCGGGGAGCTGTTTTTT